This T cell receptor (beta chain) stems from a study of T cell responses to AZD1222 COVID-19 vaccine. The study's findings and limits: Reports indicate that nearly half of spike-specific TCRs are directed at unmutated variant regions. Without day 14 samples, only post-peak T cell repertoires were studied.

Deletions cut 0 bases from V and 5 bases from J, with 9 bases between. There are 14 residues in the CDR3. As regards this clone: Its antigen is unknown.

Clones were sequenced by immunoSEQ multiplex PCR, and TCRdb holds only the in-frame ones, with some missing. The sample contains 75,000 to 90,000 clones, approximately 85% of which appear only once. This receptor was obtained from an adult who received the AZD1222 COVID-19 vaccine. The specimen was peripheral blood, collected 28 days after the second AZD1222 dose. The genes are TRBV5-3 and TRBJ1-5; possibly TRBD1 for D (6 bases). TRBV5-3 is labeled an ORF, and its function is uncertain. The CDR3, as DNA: TGTGCCAGAAGCTTGGCCAGGGGAGATCAGCCCCAGCATTTT. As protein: CARSLARGDQPQHF.